What follows describes a single TCR beta chain. Antigen specificity is unknown. Data came from immunoSEQ multiplex PCR; TCRdb stores just in-frame clones and leaves some out. The data contain fewer than 85,000 clones, about 90% of them seen just once; the ten biggest clones take up about 0.53%. The data belong to a study of OX40 agonist ivuxolimab in advanced cancers. The overall study: The patients received ivuxolimab by intravenous route every 2 weeks at 0.01 to 10 mg/kg. General study points: Relatively little clonal expansion, among the lowest observed, appeared in partial responders at 0.1-3.0 mg/kg. There was clonal expansion of CD4+ and CD8+ blood T cells by week 6 at 0.1 to 3.0 mg/kg.

Trimming pared 7 bases from V and 0 bases from J, leaving 12 bases between. CDR1 is MNHEY and CDR2 is SVGAGI in the germline V gene. This CDR3 has 14 amino acids. Systemic immunosuppression or autoimmune disease history was grounds to exclude patients. This clonotype was obtained from an adult with an advanced solid tumor such as melanoma, head and neck, liver or kidney cancer. The chain recombines TRBV6-5 with TRBJ1-1; D is unresolved. The material sequenced was CD4+ or CD8+ T cells sorted from blood, taken in a trial of the OX40 agonist ivuxolimab. The CDR3 reads CASKRERMNTEAFF. CDR3 DNA: TGTGCCAGCAAGAGGGAGCGCATGAACACTGAAGCTTTCTTT.